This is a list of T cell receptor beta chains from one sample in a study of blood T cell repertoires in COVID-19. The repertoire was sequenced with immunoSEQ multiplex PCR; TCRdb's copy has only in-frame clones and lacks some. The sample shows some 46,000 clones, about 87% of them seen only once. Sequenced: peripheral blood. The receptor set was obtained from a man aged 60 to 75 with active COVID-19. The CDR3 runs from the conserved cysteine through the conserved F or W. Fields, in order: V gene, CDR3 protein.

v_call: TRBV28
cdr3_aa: CASSLNRDEQYF

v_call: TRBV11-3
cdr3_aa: CASSFRSGSADTQYF

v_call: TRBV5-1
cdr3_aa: CASSPTGVEKLFF

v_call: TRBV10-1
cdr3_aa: CASSETHSGGRYEQYF

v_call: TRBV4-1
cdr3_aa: CASSQGQGSSLREKLFF

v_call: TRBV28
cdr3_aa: CASIPRLAGPTYEQYF

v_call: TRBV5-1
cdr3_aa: CASSTGDSSYEQYF

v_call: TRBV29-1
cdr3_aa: CSVRPQGGDEKLFF

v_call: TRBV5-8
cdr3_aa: CASSTPYEQYF

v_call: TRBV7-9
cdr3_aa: CASSLMGEGTEAFF